This is a list of T cell receptor beta chains from one sample in a study of T-cell reconstitution after alpha-beta-depleted transplantation in children. MiXCR was run by TCRdb on the PCR reads, yielding one entry per CDR3 protein. Of a few hundred thousand distinct CDR3 sequences listed, approximately 12% are singletons. The sample consisted of PBMCs, mostly from graft donor cells, taken 360 days after TCRalphabeta/CD19-depleted stem cell transplant. These receptors were collected from a male patient younger than 18 who had a stem cell transplant for acute myeloid leukemia, so the T cells may come from the graft donor. Each CDR3 is given with its conserved first and last residue. The order of the fields is CDR3 length, clone size, V gene, J gene, D gene, CDR3 DNA, CDR3 protein. A D gene is named only where the DNA matches it firmly. Rows may omit the clone size; those that give it use once, few, many or a size class.

17	few	TRBV14	TRBJ2-3	-	TGTGCCAGCAGCCAAGGATTTGTCCTGGCGGCGAGAGATACGCAGTATTTT	CASSQGFVLAARDTQYF
14	few	TRBV28	TRBJ2-7	-	TGTGCCAGCAGACCCGCTCCGGGGAGGTACGAGCAGTACTTC	CASRPAPGRYEQYF
11	many	TRBV5-5	TRBJ2-5	-	TGTGCCAGCAGCTATGTAGGGTCCCAGTACTTC	CASSYVGSQYF
18	-	TRBV27	TRBJ2-1	TRBD2	TGTGCCAGCAGTATATTCGGGACTAGCGGTCCCCCGTTCAATGAGCAGTTCTTC	CASSIFGTSGPPFNEQFF
12	many	TRBV12-3/TRBV12-4	TRBJ2-1	-	TGTGCCAGCAGTCCTGAAATCACGAGGCAGTTCTTC	CASSPEITRQFF
14	few	TRBV12-3/TRBV12-4	TRBJ1-2	TRBD1	TGTGCCAGCACTTTGGACAGGCGTAGCTATGGCTACACCTTC	CASTLDRRSYGYTF
15	few	TRBV19	TRBJ2-1	TRBD2	TGTGCCAGTAGTATTCGGGAGGGGGAGCACAATGAGCAGTTCTTC	CASSIREGEHNEQFF
13	many	TRBV28	TRBJ2-3	-	TGTGTGACGGGAATAAGGAGGGCAGATACGCAGTATTTT	CVTGIRRADTQYF
16	once	TRBV7-2	TRBJ2-4	TRBD1	TGTGCCAGCAGCTTAGTCAGTTTGGGACAGACAAACATTCAGTACTTC	CASSLVSLGQTNIQYF
14	many	TRBV12-3/TRBV12-4	TRBJ2-1	-	TGTGCCAGCAGTCAAACGACTAGGCTCAATGAGCAGTTCTTC	CASSQTTRLNEQFF
14	few	TRBV6-5	TRBJ1-5	-	TGTGCCAGCAGCTACTCGAGAGGGAGGGGCCCCCAGCATTTT	CASSYSRGRGPQHF
16	many	TRBV6-5	TRBJ1-3	-	TGTGCCAGCAGTTACAGGAAGGCGGACTCCCGAAACACCATATATTTT	CASSYRKADSRNTIYF
14	few	TRBV20-1	TRBJ2-7	-	TGCAGTGCTAGAGGTCAGTGGAGCCTCGACGAGCAGTACTTC	CSARGQWSLDEQYF
12	-	TRBV30	TRBJ2-7	-	TGTGCCATCGAAGTGGGGACCTACGAGCAGTACTTC	CAIEVGTYEQYF
14	many	TRBV27	TRBJ2-7	-	TGTGCCAGCTTCCCGTGGGGGGCCCCCTACGAGCAGTACTTC	CASFPWGAPYEQYF
16	few	TRBV24-1	TRBJ2-2	TRBD2	TGTGCCACCAGACCCGGACTAGCTGCTCTCACCGGGGAGCTGTTTTTT	CATRPGLAALTGELFF
12	-	TRBV28	TRBJ2-7	-	TGTGCCAGCAGTGGGCAGGTCTACGAGCAGTACTTC	CASSGQVYEQYF
13	many	TRBV20-1	TRBJ2-7	TRBD2	TGCAGTCCTATAGGACTAGCGTCCTACGAGCAGTACTTC	CSPIGLASYEQYF
16	-	TRBV20-1	TRBJ2-1	TRBD2	TGCAGTGCCCAGATTTTTGGACTAGCGGTTTACAATGAGCAGTTCTTC	CSAQIFGLAVYNEQFF
12	few	TRBV20-1	TRBJ1-2	-	TGCAGTGCTACTCCTAGTCACTATGGCTACACCTTC	CSATPSHYGYTF
18	many	TRBV5-5	TRBJ2-7	TRBD1	TGTGCCAGCAGCTTGGTGGCGCTAGGGACAGGGAGCTCCTACGAGCAGTACTTC	CASSLVALGTGSSYEQYF
18	-	TRBV27	TRBJ2-1	TRBD2	TGTGCCAGCAGTTGGGGGGGACTAGCGGGAGCTCCGTACAATGAGCAGTTCTTC	CASSWGGLAGAPYNEQFF
17	many	TRBV7-9	TRBJ2-2	TRBD2	TGTGCCAGCAGCTACCGGACTAGCGGGATGAACACCGGGGAGCTGTTTTTT	CASSYRTSGMNTGELFF
12	-	TRBV12-3/TRBV12-4	TRBJ2-7	-	TGTGCCAGCAGCAAACCTTTAAGGGAGCAGTACTTC	CASSKPLREQYF
15	many	TRBV5-4	TRBJ2-1	-	TGTGCCAGCAGCTTGGTCACAGGCAACCTGGGTGAGCAGTTCTTC	CASSLVTGNLGEQFF
14	-	TRBV6-1	TRBJ2-5	TRBD2	TGTGCCAGCACCCGACTAGCGGGAGGGAAGACCCAGTACTTC	CASTRLAGGKTQYF
16	few	TRBV28	TRBJ2-2	-	TGTGCCAGCAGTTTAATAAGTCTGCTCAATACCGGGGAGCTGTTTTTT	CASSLISLLNTGELFF
16	few	TRBV4-3	TRBJ2-3	TRBD2	TGCGCCAGCAGCCAAGGCCCGACTAGCGCAACAGATACGCAGTATTTT	CASSQGPTSATDTQYF
16	few	TRBV7-2	TRBJ2-4	-	TGTGCCAGCAGCTTAGACCCACCGAGCTCCCAAAACATTCAGTACTTC	CASSLDPPSSQNIQYF
16	few	TRBV20-1	TRBJ2-1	-	TGCAGTGCTAGGGGGGTTAGGGGGATTCATTACAATGAGCAGTTCTTC	CSARGVRGIHYNEQFF
13	-	TRBV5-1	TRBJ2-7	-	TGCGCCAGCAGCTTTGGGGGTGAGAACGAGCAGTACTTC	CASSFGGENEQYF
15	few	TRBV5-6	TRBJ2-7	-	TGTGCCAGCGATCAGGCAAGGAGGGGGCGGAACGAGCAGTACTTC	CASDQARRGRNEQYF
17	-	TRBV7-8	TRBJ2-3	TRBD1	TGTGCCAGCAGCCCGACCGGCTGGACAGGGGGAATAGATACGCAGTATTTT	CASSPTGWTGGIDTQYF
17	-	TRBV3-1	TRBJ2-3	-	TGTGCCAGCAGCCAAGACTGGATGAGTTCCGCCAGAGATACGCAGTATTTT	CASSQDWMSSARDTQYF
14	few	TRBV7-2	TRBJ2-7	-	TGTGCCAGCAGCTCGTACAGGACCCGCTACGAGCAGTACTTC	CASSSYRTRYEQYF
15	few	TRBV6-5	TRBJ2-5	-	TGTGCCAGCAGTTACTTTACAGGGTTCGGGGAGACCCAGTACTTC	CASSYFTGFGETQYF
14	few	TRBV20-1	TRBJ2-1	TRBD1	TGCAGTGCTAGCAAACAGGGGGCGTACAATGAGCAGTTCTTC	CSASKQGAYNEQFF
13	few	TRBV11-2	TRBJ2-7	TRBD2	TGTGCCATCCAGCGGGAGCGTACCTACGAGCAGTACTTC	CAIQRERTYEQYF
16	few	TRBV6-5	TRBJ2-5	TRBD1	TGTGCCAGCAGTTACTCCGGGACAGGAGGGGGAGAGACCCAGTACTTC	CASSYSGTGGGETQYF
14	-	TRBV5-1	TRBJ2-5	-	TGCGCCAGCAGCTTGGGCAGGTTTAAAGAGACCCAGTACTTC	CASSLGRFKETQYF
15	many	TRBV27	TRBJ2-7	-	-	CASSLSLRGSYEQYF
14	-	TRBV7-2	TRBJ2-1	TRBD2	TGTGCCAGCAGCGGTAGCGGGAAAGCTGGCTGGCAGTTCTTC	CASSGSGKAGWQFF
15	-	TRBV10-3	TRBJ2-2	TRBD1	TGTGCCATCACCAGGACAGGGGGTGGCACCGGGGAGCTGTTTTTT	CAITRTGGGTGELFF
11	-	TRBV25-1	TRBJ1-2	-	TGTGCCAGCAACGGGGGTGATAGCTACACCTTC	CASNGGDSYTF
13	-	TRBV7-3	TRBJ2-5	-	TGTGCCAGCAGCTTAAGCCCGGGAGAGACCCAGTACTTC	CASSLSPGETQYF
14	many	TRBV6-5	TRBJ1-1	-	TGTGCCAGCAGTTACCAGGGGTGGAACACTGAAGCTTTCTTT	CASSYQGWNTEAFF
17	many	TRBV7-4	TRBJ2-6	-	TGTGCCAGCAGCTTAGCGGACGGGTACTCTGGGGCCAACGTCCTGACTTTC	CASSLADGYSGANVLTF
16	-	TRBV7-3	TRBJ2-2	-	TGTGCCAGCAGCTTAAGGAGGGGGCGAGGTACCGGGGAGCTGTTTTTT	CASSLRRGRGTGELFF
14	few	TRBV12-3/TRBV12-4	TRBJ1-4	TRBD1	TGTGCCAGCAGGGACAGGGTAAATAATGAAAAACTGTTTTTT	CASRDRVNNEKLFF
18	few	TRBV4-3	TRBJ2-6	TRBD1	TGCGCCAGCAGCCAGCCCGGACAGGGAGTCTCTGGGGCCAACGTCCTGACTTTC	CASSQPGQGVSGANVLTF
15	many	TRBV5-1	TRBJ2-6	-	TGCGCCAGCTACCGGGGGAACTCTGGGGCCAACGTCCTGACTTTC	CASYRGNSGANVLTF
17	few	TRBV6-5	TRBJ2-5	-	TGTGCCAGCAGTTACCCCAAGGTAGGGGTTGGTGGAGAGACCCAGTACTTC	CASSYPKVGVGGETQYF
13	-	TRBV5-1	TRBJ2-2	-	TGCGCCAGCGTCCAGGGGAACACCGGGGAGCTGTTTTTT	CASVQGNTGELFF
12	many	TRBV18	TRBJ2-5	-	TGTGCCAGCACAGGATCCCAAGAGACCCAGTACTTC	CASTGSQETQYF
16	many	TRBV28	TRBJ2-7	-	TGTGCCAGCACCCATTTTGGGAGGGGGACCTCCTACGAGCAGTACTTC	CASTHFGRGTSYEQYF
15	few	TRBV24-1	TRBJ2-5	TRBD2	TGTGCCACCAGTGATCTCTCAGCGGGAGTGGGGACCCAGTACTTC	CATSDLSAGVGTQYF
16	few	TRBV7-2	TRBJ2-3	TRBD2	TGTGCCAGCAGCTTCGGGACTAGCGATCTCACAGATACGCAGTATTTT	CASSFGTSDLTDTQYF
12	few	TRBV6-2/TRBV6-3	TRBJ1-1	-	TGTGCCACCCGACCTCGGAACACTGAAGCTTTCTTT	CATRPRNTEAFF
15	-	TRBV12-3/TRBV12-4	TRBJ2-3	TRBD2	TGTGCCAGCAGTCCCGCTAGCGGGCGCACAGATACGCAGTATTTT	CASSPASGRTDTQYF